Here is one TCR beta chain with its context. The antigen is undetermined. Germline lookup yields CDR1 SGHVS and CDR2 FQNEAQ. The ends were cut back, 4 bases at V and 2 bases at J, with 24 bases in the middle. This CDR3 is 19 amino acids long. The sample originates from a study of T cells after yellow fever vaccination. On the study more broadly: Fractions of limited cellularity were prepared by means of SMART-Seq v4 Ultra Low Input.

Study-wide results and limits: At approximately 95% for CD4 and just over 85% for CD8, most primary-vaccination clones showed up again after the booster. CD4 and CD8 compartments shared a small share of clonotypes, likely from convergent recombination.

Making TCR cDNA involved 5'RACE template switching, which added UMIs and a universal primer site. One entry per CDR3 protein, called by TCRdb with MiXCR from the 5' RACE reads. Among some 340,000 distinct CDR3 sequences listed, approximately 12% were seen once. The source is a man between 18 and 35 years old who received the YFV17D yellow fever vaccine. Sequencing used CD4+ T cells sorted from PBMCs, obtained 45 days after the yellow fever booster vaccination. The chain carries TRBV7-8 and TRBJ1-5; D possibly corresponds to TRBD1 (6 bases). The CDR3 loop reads CASSSGAHTGSGGNQPQHF. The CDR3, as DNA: TGTGCCAGCAGCTCAGGGGCACACACAGGCTCTGGGGGCAATCAGCCCCAGCATTTT.